These 2 T cell receptor beta chains share one sample of origin, sequenced in a study of shared clonotypes between healthy human individuals. CD45RO-negative CD8 cells positively selected for CCR7 made up the naive population, which excluded terminally differentiated effector memory CD45RA+ cells. The method was immunoSEQ multiplex PCR; TCRdb's version includes in-frame clones alone and lacks a portion of them. The sample lists roughly 2 million clones, over 85% occurring once. Sequencing used naive CD8+ T cells sorted from blood. Every receptor here comes from a man aged 18 to 29 in good health.

The rearrangement links TRBV6-1 to TRBJ2-7; 9 nucleotides align to TRBD1. The CDR3 is 13 amino acids. Germline CDR1 and CDR2: MNHNS and SASEGT. V lost 8 bases to trimming and J lost 4 bases; unmatched junction nucleotides: 6. The CDR3 nucleotides are TGTGCCAGCTTCTCCGGACAGGGGTACGAGCAGTACTTC. This sequence encodes CASFSGQGYEQYF.

CDR3 protein: CASSEFSGTGHQPQHF. CDR3 sequence (DNA): TGCGCCAGCAGTGAGTTTTCAGGGACGGGGCATCAGCCCCAGCATTTT. The V and J genes are TRBV10-2 and TRBJ1-5; TRBD1 might be the D (5 bases). This CDR3 comprises 16 residues. Trimming shortened V by 1 base and J by 5 bases, and 15 bases separated the two germline ends. Germline CDR1 WSHSY, CDR2 SAAADI.